The entry that follows covers one T cell receptor beta chain sequence. The antigen is undetermined. This record belongs to a study of cytomegalovirus exposure and HLA in healthy donors. Study-wide points: A previous analysis found most TCR beta V segments productive roughly 87% or roughly 30% of the time. Accurate prediction of most subjects' HLA-A and HLA-B alleles from TCR beta sequences was reported. A later analysis linked a missense DCLRE1C variant to TCR beta V- and J-gene trimming.

Trimming stripped 5 bases from V and 3 bases from J, with 20 bases between. Germline V gives CDR1 GTSNPN, CDR2 SVGIG (reference sequence). This CDR3 contains 15 residues. The PCR ran on 60 Vbeta and 13 Jbeta primers. Methods used by the authors: In a later analysis, tens of millions of unique TCR beta chains included roughly 11 million shared by two or more donors. Using immunoSEQ multiplex PCR, the repertoire was profiled, and TCRdb retains in-frame clones only, with some absent. V and J calls plus clone size are reproduced from that table; the DNA served to infer D and trimming. The data hold 77,000 or so clones, with under 80% observed a single time.

This TCR derives from a man aged 35 to 55 in good health and CMV-seronegative. The chain joins TRBV30 to TRBJ2-7; D not certain. The specimen was PBMCs. CDR3 sequence: CAWAMLFKPSYEQYF. CDR3 in DNA: TGTGCCTGGGCAATGCTCTTTAAACCCAGCTACGAGCAGTACTTC. Supplemented by reference TRBV30 and TRBJ2-7, the full variable domain reads SQTIHQWPATLVQPVGSPLSLECTVEGTSNPNLYWYRQAAGRGLQLLFYSVGIGQISSEVPQNLSASRPQDRQFILSSKKLLLSDSGFYLCAWAMLFKPSYEQYFGPGTRLTVT.